This TCR beta chain was identified in a study of regulatory T cells in long-lasting Graves disease. Through Arm-PCR of CDR3 regions and iRepertoire HTBI primers, TCR beta libraries were built. TCRdb analysed the multiplex PCR reads with MiXCR anew, one entry per CDR3 protein. The profile shows approximately 400,000 distinct CDR3 sequences, over 14% of them singletons. This clonotype was recorded at least ten times. The time point denotes: newly diagnosed GD, antithyroid drugs for less than 3 months. From PBMCs, RNA was extracted and then used to make the TCR library. The germline gives CDR1 MDHEN, CDR2 SYDVKM. The CDR3 length is 14 residues. J was trimmed by 6 bases and V by 5 bases; bases with no gene match: 6. The same sample was also studied in work on T cells in Graves' hyperthyroidism and ophthalmopathy.

Here the sequenced sample was peripheral blood mononuclear cells (PBMCs), taken at new diagnosis, from a patient treated with antithyroid drugs. The sequence was obtained from a woman between 35 and 50 years old with Graves disease. This chain joins TRBV28 and TRBJ1-5, with 8 bases that match TRBD1. This CDR3 reads CASSLTGGSQPQHF. CDR3 nucleotides: TGTGCCAGCAGTCTTACAGGGGGAAGTCAGCCCCAGCATTTT.